This T cell receptor beta chain was identified in a study of preoperative IRX-2 immunotherapy in early breast cancer. There are 16 residues in the CDR3. This clone was counted between two and nine times. Some clones are missing from TCRdb's copy, which holds only in-frame ones; the method was immunoSEQ multiplex PCR. Of approximately 28,000 clones in the sample, roughly 80% were seen once. Sample treatment: preoperative locoregional IRX-2 cytokine immunotherapy. This phase Ib study tested locoregional IRX-2 cytokine immunotherapy given before surgery. The receptor's source is a human donor with breast cancer. This material consisted of lymph node tissue, taken after IRX-2 immunotherapy. V and J are TRBV1 and TRBJ2-1; the table assigns TRBD2, which was not confirmed against the DNA. TRBV1 is a documented pseudogene. The CDR3 reads CASSQESRRGWDEQFF. Written as DNA, the CDR3 is TGCGCCAGCAGCCAAGAATCGAGGAGGGGTTGGGATGAGCAGTTCTTC.